The rows below give T cell receptor beta chains drawn from one sample of a study of cytotoxic CD8 clonotypes in ibrutinib-treated CLL. Data came from immunoSEQ multiplex PCR; TCRdb stores just in-frame clones and leaves some out. This sample has approximately 40,000 clones; about three quarters occur once, and the top ten carry about 9.5%. The sequencing used PBMCs, collected at disease progression, from a patient treated with ibrutinib. The receptors originated from a human donor with chronic lymphocytic leukemia. Each CDR3 is given with its conserved first and last residue. The D gene is left open where the match is weak. Size values are once, few and many counts, or a class for expanded clones, and some rows have none.

DNA,CDR3,V,J,length,size,D
TGTGCCAGCAGCCAAGACCCTGGGGGAAAGGACAACTATGGCTACACCTTC,CASSQDPGGKDNYGYTF,TRBV7-9,TRBJ1-2,17,once,NA
TGTGCCACCAGCCTACAGCGGGGGACGAACTATGGCTACACCTTC,CATSLQRGTNYGYTF,TRBV15,TRBJ1-2,15,NA,NA
TGTGCCAGCAGCCTCGTCGGGAACGCCCGAACCACTGAAGCTTTCTTT,CASSLVGNARTTEAFF,TRBV2,TRBJ1-1,16,NA,NA
TGCGCCAGCAGCTTGGATGGGGGAAATGAGCAGTTCTTC,CASSLDGGNEQFF,TRBV5-1,TRBJ2-1,13,NA,NA
TGTGCCAGCAGCCCAGGACAGGAACCATATGGCTACACCTTC,CASSPGQEPYGYTF,TRBV7-3,TRBJ1-2,14,NA,TRBD1
TGCAGCGTTGCAGGGGACTATGGCTACACCTTC,CSVAGDYGYTF,TRBV29-1,TRBJ1-2,11,few,NA
TGTGCCAGCAGTCCAGGGGCAGGGCTCAATCAGCCCCAGCATTTT,CASSPGAGLNQPQHF,TRBV27,TRBJ1-5,15,NA,NA
TGCAGCGTTGAGCCGGGCGCGGTCTATGAGCAGTACTTC,CSVEPGAVYEQYF,TRBV29-1,TRBJ2-7,13,few,NA
TGTGCCAGCAGTTTAAGGACAGGGGAATTGGGCACTGAAGCTTTCTTT,CASSLRTGELGTEAFF,TRBV27,TRBJ1-1,16,NA,TRBD1
TGCAGTGCTACGGGGGGTGGCTACACCTTC,CSATGGGYTF,TRBV20-1,TRBJ1-2,10,few,NA
TGTGCTAGCAGCTTAGATGGTGAAAAACTGTTTTTT,CASSLDGEKLFF,TRBV7-7,TRBJ1-4,12,NA,NA
TGTGCCAGCAGCTCGGGACTAGCGGGGGGAAATACCTACGAGCAGTACTTC,CASSSGLAGGNTYEQYF,TRBV5-8,TRBJ2-7,17,NA,TRBD2
TGTGCCAGCAGTGAATCACAGGGGAACACTAATGAAAAACTGTTTTTT,CASSESQGNTNEKLFF,TRBV25-1,TRBJ1-4,16,few,TRBD1
TGTGCCAGCACCCTTATACGGGGGGCTAGCGGGCTGCACACAGATACGCAGTATTTT,CASTLIRGASGLHTDTQYF,TRBV28,TRBJ2-3,19,NA,TRBD2
TGCGCCAGCAGCACGTCTAGCACAGATACGCAGTATTTT,CASSTSSTDTQYF,TRBV5-1,TRBJ2-3,13,few,NA
TGTGCCAGCAGTGAATATTCTCTCGGGACGGGGTCATACGAGCAGTACTTC,CASSEYSLGTGSYEQYF,TRBV25-1,TRBJ2-7,17,NA,NA
TGTGCCAGCAAGGCGGGCGGGGTTGCCGGGGAGCTGTTTTTT,CASKAGGVAGELFF,TRBV2,TRBJ2-2,14,NA,NA
TGTGCCAGCAGCCTAGGGACAGGGGGCGTCGGCTATGGCTACACCTTC,CASSLGTGGVGYGYTF,TRBV7-6,TRBJ1-2,16,NA,TRBD1
TGTGCCGGCAAGGGTCAAGGGTTAAGTCCTGAAGCTTTCTTT,CAGKGQGLSPEAFF,TRBV2,TRBJ1-1,14,NA,NA
TGTGCCAGCAGCAAACAGGGCGCCCAGGGAGGCGAGCAGTACTTC,CASSKQGAQGGEQYF,TRBV21-1,TRBJ2-7,15,NA,NA
TGTGCCAGCAGCTTAGTCGGGACAGCAGGAAACACCATATATTTT,CASSLVGTAGNTIYF,TRBV7-2,TRBJ1-3,15,once,TRBD1
TGTGCCAGCAGCCCTTACGCGGGGGGGACCGGGGAGCTGTTTTTT,CASSPYAGGTGELFF,TRBV7-8,TRBJ2-2,15,NA,TRBD2
TGTGCCAGCAGCTTAAAGCGGGGGGTAAGGACAGATACGCAGTATTTT,CASSLKRGVRTDTQYF,TRBV2,TRBJ2-3,16,NA,TRBD2
TGTGCCAGCAGCCGGTACAGGGGCTCCTACAATGAGCAGTTCTTC,CASSRYRGSYNEQFF,TRBV5-4,TRBJ2-1,15,once,TRBD1
TGTGCCAGCAGTTTTGGCGGGAGGGCGGCAGATACGCAGTATTTT,CASSFGGRAADTQYF,TRBV27,TRBJ2-3,15,few,TRBD2
TGTGCCAGCAGCTTAGATCTGAACAGTGGCTACACCTTC,CASSLDLNSGYTF,TRBV11-1,TRBJ1-2,13,NA,NA
TGTGCCAGCAGCCCATTACTAGCGGGAGGTAGAGGATCCTACAATGAGCAGTTCTTC,CASSPLLAGGRGSYNEQFF,TRBV14,TRBJ2-1,19,NA,TRBD2
TGCGCCAGCAGTGAGATTGAGACCCAGTACTTC,CASSEIETQYF,TRBV10-2,TRBJ2-5,11,NA,NA
TGTGCCACGAGTCAGGTGGGTCAGCCCCAGCATTTT,CATSQVGQPQHF,TRBV5-4,TRBJ1-5,12,NA,NA
TGTGCCAGCAGGCGCCAGGGAGGTCTAACCGAGCAGTACTTC,CASRRQGGLTEQYF,TRBV25-1,TRBJ2-7,14,NA,NA
TGCGCCAGCAGCTTACTAGCGTACAACTACGAGCAGTACTTC,CASSLLAYNYEQYF,TRBV5-1,TRBJ2-7,14,NA,TRBD2